A single sample gave rise to the 22 T cell receptor beta chains below, sequenced in a study of regulatory T cells in long-lasting Graves disease. Time point in this sample: newly diagnosed GD, antithyroid drugs for less than 3 months. Extracted RNA from PBMCs served as the source of the TCR library. Arm-PCR of CDR3 regions and iRepertoire HTBI primers were used to build TCR beta libraries. TCRdb analysed the multiplex PCR reads with MiXCR anew, one entry per CDR3 protein. Among 420,000 or so distinct CDR3 sequences, about a sixth were seen once, and the ten largest hold about a quarter. The same specimen was also included in a second study, on T cells in Graves' hyperthyroidism and ophthalmopathy.

The material sequenced was peripheral blood mononuclear cells (PBMCs), taken at new diagnosis, from a patient treated with antithyroid drugs. The receptors shown here come from a young woman with Graves disease.

This clonotype was recorded at least ten times. V gene TRBV12-3 or TRBV12-4 combines with J gene TRBJ2-3; TRBD2 matches 12 bases. The CDR3 is 17 amino acids. The V segment lost 5 bases and the J segment 5 bases; nucleotides outside the gene matches: 11. The CDR3 DNA follows: TGTGCCAGCAGTCCAGTGCTAGCGGGAGGGCCAGGAGATACGCAGTATTTT. This encodes CASSPVLAGGPGDTQYF.

In regard to this clonotype: Mismatch with germline at one junction end may stem from a read error. The V call is TRBV5-5, the J call TRBJ2-7; no clear D. Germline CDR1 and CDR2: SGHKS and YYEKEE (reference sequence). The CDR3 has 14 amino acids. CDR3 sequence reads: CASNLIILGVEQYF. The CDR3 coding sequence is TGTGCCAGCAACTTGATCATATTGGGTGTCGAGCAGTACTTC.

This clonotype was seen ten or more times. The rearrangement uses TRBV27 and TRBJ2-7; a weak D match, TRBD1 (5 bases). CDR3 size: 13 residues. Germline V gene data show CDR1 as MNHEY and CDR2 as SMNVEV (reference sequence). The V end was cut by 3 bases, the J end by 1 base, with 7 bases between. The CDR3 sequence is CASSFRQSYEQYF. In DNA, the CDR3 is TGTGCCAGCAGTTTTCGACAGTCCTACGAGCAGTACTTC.

The chain combines TRBV20-1 with TRBJ1-5; D is possibly TRBD1 (5 bases). Germline assignment: CDR1 DFQATT and CDR2 SNEGSKA (reference sequence). V was trimmed by 6 bases and J by 7 bases, leaving 25 bases between them. There are 16 residues in the CDR3. In DNA form, the CDR3 reads TGCAGTGCCGCCAGGGACCGACCTCTACTTGGGCAGCCCCAGCATTTT. Protein: CSAARDRPLLGQPQHF.

Ten or more counts support this clonotype. The chain has TRBV20-1 and TRBJ2-7; D may be TRBD2 (6 bases). Per the germline V gene, CDR1 is DFQATT and CDR2 is SNEGSKA (reference sequence). The CDR3 consists of 12 residues. V lost 1 base and J 4 bases, leaving 8 bases between the germline ends. CDR3 bases: TGCAGTGCTAGAGCGGGAGAGTACGAGCAGTACTTC. It encodes CSARAGEYEQYF.

The sample holds many counts of this clonotype. The chain uses TRBV24-1 and TRBJ2-1; TRBD1 might be the D (6 bases). V dropped 6 bases and J dropped 3 bases, with 11 bases sitting between them. The CDR3 contains 14 residues. Per germline, CDR1 KGHDR and CDR2 SFDVKD. The CDR3 loop reads CATSTGQLYNEQFF. CDR3 nucleotides: TGTGCCACCAGTACTGGACAGCTCTACAATGAGCAGTTCTTC.

V is TRBV2 and J is TRBJ2-7; possibly TRBD2 for D (5 bases). Trimming cost V 2 bases and J 3 bases, with 11 bases left between them. This CDR3 has 14 residues. Germline V gives CDR1 SNHLY, CDR2 FYNNEI. CDR3 sequence (DNA): TGTGCCAGCAGTGAACGGGGTTGGAGCTACGAGCAGTACTTC. Residues: CASSERGWSYEQYF.

The chain combines TRBV7-2 with TRBJ2-3; D not resolved. This CDR3 is built from 14 residues. V was trimmed by 2 bases and J by 4 bases, leaving 10 bases between them. Germline V lookup: CDR1 SGHTA, CDR2 FQGNSA. The CDR3 DNA sequence: TGTGCCAGCAGCTTAACTCGGAGCTCAGATACGCAGTATTTT. Translated, it gives CASSLTRSSDTQYF.

This clonotype showed up many times. The chain links TRBV2 to TRBJ1-1, with unresolved D. V was cut by 5 bases and J by 9 bases, with 10 bases left in between. The germline CDR1 and CDR2 sequences are SNHLY and FYNNEI. This CDR3 has 11 amino acids. The CDR3 loop is CASSPRRQAFF. The CDR3 nucleotides read TGTGCCAGCAGTCCACGACGGCAAGCTTTCTTT.

This clonotype has ten or more counts. This chain uses TRBV6-5 with TRBJ2-5; 7 bases align to TRBD1. The CDR3 totals 15 residues. The ends lost 0 bases at V and 2 bases at J; junction bases unmatched: 3. CDR1 is MNHEY and CDR2 is SVGAGI in the germline V gene. The CDR3 sequence is CASSYSGQIQETQYF. CDR3 bases: TGTGCCAGCAGTTACTCGGGACAGATACAAGAGACCCAGTACTTC.

This clonotype was detected many times. This chain joins TRBV27 and TRBJ2-7, with a tentative D call TRBD2 (6 bases). The CDR3 sequence is 15 residues long. CDR1 MNHEY and CDR2 SMNVEV come from the germline V gene (reference sequence). V dropped 3 bases and J dropped 4 bases, with 16 bases sitting between them. In DNA, the CDR3 is TGTGCCAGCAGTTTGGGTGGAGGGGCTTATTACGAGCAGTACTTC. Encoded protein: CASSLGGGAYYEQYF.

This clonotype was counted a few times. The J gene is TRBJ2-7, the V gene TRBV5-1; D unclear. This CDR3 spans 12 amino acids. CDR1 and CDR2 from the germline V gene are SGHRS and YFSETQ. V was trimmed by 2 bases and J by 5 bases, leaving 8 bases between them. CDR3 nucleotides: TGCGCCAGCAGCTTAGAAAACAACGAGCAGTACTTC. Protein sequence: CASSLENNEQYF.

This clonotype appeared a few times. The chain couples TRBV6-1 to TRBJ1-2; unclear D gene. The CDR3 sequence is 14 residues long. Trimming took 6 bases from V and 0 from J, leaving 11 bases between them. Per germline, CDR1 MNHNS and CDR2 SASEGT. CDR3 nucleotides: TGTGCCAGCAGAGGTAGAACTCCTAACTATGGCTACACCTTC. Its protein product is CASRGRTPNYGYTF.

This clonotype was counted many times. This sequence joins TRBV7-2 and TRBJ2-2; a possible D gene is TRBD1 (6 bases). This CDR3 has 14 amino acids. Trimming took 4 bases from V and 1 from J, leaving 7 bases between them. Per the germline V gene, CDR1 is SGHTA and CDR2 is FQGNSA. CDR3 sequence (DNA): TGTGCCAGCAGCTGGGGGCTGAACACCGGGGAGCTGTTTTTT. The encoded protein is CASSWGLNTGELFF. Together with reference TRBV7-2 and TRBJ2-2, the CDR3 gives the full variable domain: GAGVSQSPSNKVTEKGKDVELRCDPISGHTALYWYRQSLGQGLEFLIYFQGNSAPDKSGLPSDRFSAERTGGSVSTLTIQRTQQEDSAVYLCASSWGLNTGELFFGEGSRLTVL.

This clonotype came up many times. This chain uses TRBV25-1 with TRBJ2-1, with D tentatively TRBD2 (5 bases). Per germline, CDR1 MGHDK and CDR2 SYGVNS. V shed 2 bases and J shed 3 bases, with 11 bases lying between them. The CDR3 is 15 amino acids. The CDR3 sequence: CASSEGSSDYNEQFF. The CDR3 nucleotides are TGTGCCAGCAGTGAAGGGAGTTCCGACTACAATGAGCAGTTCTTC.

This clonotype was found many times. The gene calls are TRBV7-2 and TRBJ2-5; TRBD2 matches at 9 bases. Germline assignment: CDR1 SGHTA and CDR2 FQGNSA. Unmatched junction bases numbered 1, after V lost 1 base and J lost 4 bases. CDR3 size: 14 residues. Here the CDR3 DNA reads TGTGCCAGCAGCTTAGTAGCGGGAGCAGAGACCCAGTACTTC. Residues: CASSLVAGAETQYF.

The V and J genes are TRBV7-9 and TRBJ1-3, with D perhaps TRBD1 (5 bases). The germline V and J ends were trimmed by 5 bases and 4 bases, with 12 bases remaining between them. CDR1 is SEHNR, CDR2 FQNEAQ, per germline (reference sequence). The CDR3 totals 14 residues. The CDR3 coding sequence is TGTGCCAGCAGCGAATCCAGGACAGGAAACACCATATATTTT. This encodes CASSESRTGNTIYF. Full variable domain (missing parts from reference TRBV7-9 and TRBJ1-3): DTGVSQNPRHKITKRGQNVTFRCDPISEHNRLYWYRQTLGQGPEFLTYFQNEAQLEKSRLLSDRFSAERPKGSFSTLEIQRTEQGDSAMYLCASSESRTGNTIYFGEGSWLTVV.

This clonotype appeared many times. The rearrangement uses TRBV7-2 and TRBJ2-5; D remains ambiguous. Germline V CDR1 and CDR2: SGHTA, FQGNSA. The CDR3 sequence is 15 residues long. V lost 2 bases and J lost 5, with 15 bases in between. CDR3 DNA: TGTGCCAGCAGCTTAATAGGGTGGCAGGTGGAGACCCAGTACTTC. Protein: CASSLIGWQVETQYF.

The V gene is TRBV2, the J gene TRBJ1-1; D is perhaps TRBD1 (6 bases). The V and J ends lost 6 bases and 5 bases respectively, with 19 bases between them. This CDR3 comprises 15 residues. Looked up from germline, CDR1 is SNHLY and CDR2 is FYNNEI. The CDR3 nucleotides read TGTGCCAGCAGCCCAACAGGGAGAGGCTCGACTGAAGCTTTCTTT. It encodes CASSPTGRGSTEAFF.

This clonotype was seen ten or more times. V gene TRBV7-9 combines with J gene TRBJ2-7; a possible D gene is TRBD1 (5 bases). The V and J ends lost 5 bases and 3 bases respectively, with 11 bases between them. Germline-derived CDR1 and CDR2 are SEHNR and FQNEAQ (reference sequence). The length of the CDR3 is 13 residues. This chain's CDR3 is CASSQGQIYEQYF. The CDR3 nucleotides are TGTGCCAGCAGCCAAGGACAAATCTACGAGCAGTACTTC.

This clonotype occurred many times. The junction departs from the called germline gene at one end, perhaps through a read error. The chain uses TRBV7-7 and TRBJ2-2; perhaps TRBD2 as D (5 bases). Germline loops: CDR1 SSHAT, CDR2 FNYEAQ (reference sequence). The CDR3 runs 15 residues. The CDR3 here is CASSFSGLDTGELFF. The DNA for the CDR3 is TGTGCTAGCAGCTTTTCCGGACTTGACACCGGGGAGCTGTTTTTT.

At least ten counts were recorded for this clonotype. This chain connects TRBV7-2 to TRBJ2-7; weak D call: TRBD2 (5 bases). V was shortened by 5 bases and J by 6 bases, with 11 bases between the two germline ends. Germline loops: CDR1 SGHTA, CDR2 FQGNSA. CDR3 length equals 12 residues. The CDR3 region is CASSVTRSEQYF. DNA for the CDR3: TGTGCCAGCAGCGTTACTAGGTCCGAGCAGTACTTC.